The 5 T cell receptor beta chains in this list originate from one sample, sequenced in a study of blood T cells in healthy people across ages. Then a second PCR, running roughly 6 to 11 cycles, was carried out with a sample-barcoded 5' primer and a J-beta primer mix. MiXCR was run by TCRdb on the 5' RACE reads, yielding one entry per CDR3 protein. The sample shows about 970,000 distinct CDR3 sequences, around 54% of them seen only once. Sequences were obtained from blood. The receptors derive from a woman aged 60 to 75 in good health.

The chain is built from TRBV30 and TRBJ1-6, with a possible D match to TRBD1 (5 bases). The germline V gene has CDR1 GTSNPN and CDR2 SVGIG (reference sequence). Trimming cost V 5 bases and J 11 bases, with 13 bases left between them. The CDR3 runs 12 residues. The CDR3 protein is CAWAAGRTPLHF. The CDR3, as DNA: TGTGCCTGGGCGGCAGGGAGAACACCCCTCCACTTT.

The chain couples TRBV29-1 to TRBJ2-3, with a tentative D call TRBD1 (5 bases). V shed 1 base and J shed 4 bases, with 12 bases lying between them. Germline values: CDR1 SQVTM, CDR2 ANQGSEA. CDR3 size: 14 residues. As DNA, the CDR3 is TGCAGCGTTGAAGGGACACGTAGTGCAGATACGCAGTATTTT. Translation: CSVEGTRSADTQYF.

This clonotype was counted a few times. The V call is TRBV27, the J call TRBJ1-5, with unresolved D. Germline-derived CDR1 and CDR2 are MNHEY and SMNVEV (reference sequence). V dropped 3 bases and J dropped 7 bases, with 16 bases sitting between them. The CDR3 length is 15 residues. CDR3 sequence reads: CASSFGSGVRQPQHF. In DNA form, the CDR3 reads TGTGCCAGCAGTTTTGGTTCCGGGGTCCGACAGCCCCAGCATTTT.

The chain joins TRBV28 to TRBJ2-7; the match to TRBD1 covers 7 bases. This CDR3 has 13 residues. Losses at the gene ends were 5 bases for V and 7 bases for J; bases not matched to a gene: 8. From germline, CDR1 is MDHEN and CDR2 SYDVKM. CDR3 residues: CASSPNRGWEQYF. Here the CDR3 DNA reads TGTGCCAGCAGTCCCAACAGGGGCTGGGAGCAGTACTTC.

The chain is built from TRBV27 and TRBJ1-4, with D maybe TRBD1 (5 bases). This CDR3 is 15 amino acids long. V lost 0 bases and J lost 8, with 13 bases in between. Germline V CDR1 and CDR2: MNHEY, SMNVEV (reference sequence). CDR3 region: CASSLSGTLREKLFF. For the CDR3, the DNA is TGTGCCAGCAGTTTATCGGGGACCCTAAGGGAAAAACTGTTTTTT.